This T cell receptor (beta chain) was identified in a study of shared T cell receptors in the human thymus. Profiling relied on immunoSEQ multiplex PCR, and the TCRdb table lists in-frame clones only, not all of them. The sample contains under 850,000 clones, around nine tenths of which appear only once. Trimming took 4 bases from V and 5 from J; bases not matched to a gene: 4. This CDR3 region has 13 residues. The germline gives CDR1 MNHEY, CDR2 SMNVEV (reference sequence). This sample was shared with a second study, whose subject was human thymus T cells. Per that study: In corrective heart surgery, resections were taken, and these provided the thymus tissue. Thymic and blood repertoires appeared to carry a bias in their V and J gene usage. A high degree of thymic repertoire overlap among unrelated individuals was reported in related research.

Sequencing used thymocytes. The chain joins TRBV27 to TRBJ1-1; 7 nucleotides agree with TRBD1. This TCR was sampled from a boy under three years old with a congenital heart defect. In DNA, the CDR3 is TGTGCCAGCAGTTATGACAGGGAGACTGAAGCTTTCTTT. This gives the protein CASSYDRETEAFF.